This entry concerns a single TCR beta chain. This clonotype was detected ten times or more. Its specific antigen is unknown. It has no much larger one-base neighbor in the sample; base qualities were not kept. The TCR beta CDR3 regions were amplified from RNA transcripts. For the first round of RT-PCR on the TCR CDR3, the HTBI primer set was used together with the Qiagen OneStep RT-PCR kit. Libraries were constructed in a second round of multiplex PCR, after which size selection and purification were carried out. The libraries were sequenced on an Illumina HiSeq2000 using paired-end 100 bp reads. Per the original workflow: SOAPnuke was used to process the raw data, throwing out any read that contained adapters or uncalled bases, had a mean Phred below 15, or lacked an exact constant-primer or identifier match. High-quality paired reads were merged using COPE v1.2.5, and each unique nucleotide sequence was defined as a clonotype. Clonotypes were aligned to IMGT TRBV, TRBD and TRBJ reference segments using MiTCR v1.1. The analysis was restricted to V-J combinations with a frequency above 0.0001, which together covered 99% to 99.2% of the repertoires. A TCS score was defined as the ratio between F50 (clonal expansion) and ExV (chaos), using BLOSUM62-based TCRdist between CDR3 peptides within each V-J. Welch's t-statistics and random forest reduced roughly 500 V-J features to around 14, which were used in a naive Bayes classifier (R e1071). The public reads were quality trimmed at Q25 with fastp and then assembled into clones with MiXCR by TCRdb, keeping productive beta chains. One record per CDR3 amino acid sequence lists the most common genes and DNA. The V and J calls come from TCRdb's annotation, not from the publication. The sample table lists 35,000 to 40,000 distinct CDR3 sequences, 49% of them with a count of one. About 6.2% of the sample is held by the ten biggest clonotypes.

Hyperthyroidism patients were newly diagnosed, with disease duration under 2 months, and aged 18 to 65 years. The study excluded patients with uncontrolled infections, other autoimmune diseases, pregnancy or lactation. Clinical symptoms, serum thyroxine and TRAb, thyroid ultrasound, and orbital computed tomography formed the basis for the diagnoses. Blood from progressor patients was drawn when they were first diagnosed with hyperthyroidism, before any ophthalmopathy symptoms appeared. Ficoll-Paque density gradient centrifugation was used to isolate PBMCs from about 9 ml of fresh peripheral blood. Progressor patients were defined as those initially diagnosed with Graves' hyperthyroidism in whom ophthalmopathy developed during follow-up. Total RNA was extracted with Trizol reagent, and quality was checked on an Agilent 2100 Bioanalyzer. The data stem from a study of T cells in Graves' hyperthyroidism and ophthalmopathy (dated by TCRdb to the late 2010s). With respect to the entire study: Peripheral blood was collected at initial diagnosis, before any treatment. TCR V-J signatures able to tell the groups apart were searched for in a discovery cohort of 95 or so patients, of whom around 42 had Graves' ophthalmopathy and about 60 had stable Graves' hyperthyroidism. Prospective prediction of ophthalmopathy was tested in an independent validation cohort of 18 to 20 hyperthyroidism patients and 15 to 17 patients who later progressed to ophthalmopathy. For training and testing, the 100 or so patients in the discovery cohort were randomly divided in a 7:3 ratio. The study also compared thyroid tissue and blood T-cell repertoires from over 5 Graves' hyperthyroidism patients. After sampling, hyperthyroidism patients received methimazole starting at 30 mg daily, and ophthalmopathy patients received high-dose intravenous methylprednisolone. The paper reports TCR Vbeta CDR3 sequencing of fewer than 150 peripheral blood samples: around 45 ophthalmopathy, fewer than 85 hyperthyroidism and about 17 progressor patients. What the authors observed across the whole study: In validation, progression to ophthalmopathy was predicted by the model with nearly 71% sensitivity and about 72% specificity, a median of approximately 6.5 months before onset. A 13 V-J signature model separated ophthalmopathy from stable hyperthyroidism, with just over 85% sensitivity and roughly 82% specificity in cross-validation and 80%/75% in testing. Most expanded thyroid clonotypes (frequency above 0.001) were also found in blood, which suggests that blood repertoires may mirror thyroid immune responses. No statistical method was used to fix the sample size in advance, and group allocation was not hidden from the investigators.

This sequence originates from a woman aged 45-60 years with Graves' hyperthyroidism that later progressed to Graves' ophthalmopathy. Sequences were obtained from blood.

The nucleotides read TGTGCCAGCAGCCAATTGCCAGAGTATCAGCCCCAGCATTTT. Its protein is CASSQLPEYQPQHF. The receptor chain draws on TRBV3-1 and TRBJ1-5, with the D gene call left open. Deletion took 2 bases off V and 5 bases off J, with a span of 10 bases between the germline ends. CDR1 LGHDT and CDR2 YNNKEL are derived from the germline V gene (reference sequence). The CDR3 covers 14 residues, taking in both the cysteine and the phenylalanine. The entry retains the CDR3 DNA only, 42 bases that are in frame from base 1.